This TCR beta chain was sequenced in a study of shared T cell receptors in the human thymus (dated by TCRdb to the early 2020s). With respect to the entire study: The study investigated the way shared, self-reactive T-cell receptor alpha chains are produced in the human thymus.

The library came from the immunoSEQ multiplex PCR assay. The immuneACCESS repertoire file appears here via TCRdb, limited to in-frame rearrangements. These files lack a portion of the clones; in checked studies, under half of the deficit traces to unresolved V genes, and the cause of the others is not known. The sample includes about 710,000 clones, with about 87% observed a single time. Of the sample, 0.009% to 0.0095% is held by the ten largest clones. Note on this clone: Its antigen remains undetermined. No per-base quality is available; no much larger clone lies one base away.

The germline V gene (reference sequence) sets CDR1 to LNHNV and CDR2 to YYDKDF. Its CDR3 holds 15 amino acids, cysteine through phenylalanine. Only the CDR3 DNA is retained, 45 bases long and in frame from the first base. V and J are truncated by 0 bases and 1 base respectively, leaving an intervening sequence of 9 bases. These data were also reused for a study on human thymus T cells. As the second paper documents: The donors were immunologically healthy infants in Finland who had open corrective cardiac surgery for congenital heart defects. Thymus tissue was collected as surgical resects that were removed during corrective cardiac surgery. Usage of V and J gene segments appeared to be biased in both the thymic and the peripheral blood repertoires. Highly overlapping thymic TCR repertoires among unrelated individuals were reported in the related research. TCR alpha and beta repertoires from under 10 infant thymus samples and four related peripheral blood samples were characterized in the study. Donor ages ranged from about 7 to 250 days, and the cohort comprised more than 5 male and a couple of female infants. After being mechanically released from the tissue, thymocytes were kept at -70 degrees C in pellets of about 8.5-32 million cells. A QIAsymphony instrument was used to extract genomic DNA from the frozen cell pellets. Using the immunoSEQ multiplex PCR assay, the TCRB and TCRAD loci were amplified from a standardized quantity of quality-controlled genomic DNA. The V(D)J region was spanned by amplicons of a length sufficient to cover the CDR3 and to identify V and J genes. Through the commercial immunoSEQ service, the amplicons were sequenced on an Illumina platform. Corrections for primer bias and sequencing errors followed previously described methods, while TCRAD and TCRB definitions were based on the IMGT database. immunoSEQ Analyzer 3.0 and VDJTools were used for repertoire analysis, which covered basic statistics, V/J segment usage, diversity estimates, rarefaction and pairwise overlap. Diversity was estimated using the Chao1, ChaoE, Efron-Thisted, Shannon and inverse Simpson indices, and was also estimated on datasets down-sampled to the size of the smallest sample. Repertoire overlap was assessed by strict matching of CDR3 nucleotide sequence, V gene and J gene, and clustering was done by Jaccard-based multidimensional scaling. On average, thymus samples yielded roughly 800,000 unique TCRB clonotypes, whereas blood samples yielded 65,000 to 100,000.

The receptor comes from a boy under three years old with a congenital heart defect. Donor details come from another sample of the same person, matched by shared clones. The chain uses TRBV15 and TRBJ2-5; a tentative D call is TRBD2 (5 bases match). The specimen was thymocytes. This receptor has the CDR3 CATSRDPGVQETQYF. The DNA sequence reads TGTGCCACCAGCAGAGATCCCGGGGTCCAAGAGACCCAGTACTTC.